Following are 26 T cell receptor beta chains from one sample sequenced in a study of T cell changes during pregnancy in multiple sclerosis (dated by TCRdb to about 2019). Receptors were amplified or captured by the immunoSEQ multiplex PCR assay. TCRdb mirrors the immuneACCESS table, restricted to in-frame sequences. Some clones are absent from its copies; in checked studies, under half trace to an unresolved V gene, and the reason for the others is unknown. The sample profile shows roughly 55,000 clones; about nine tenths of them were found once. The ten largest clonotypes hold about 0.15% of the sample. Material: CD4+ T cells from peripheral blood mononuclear cells, obtained after pregnancy. The receptors derive from a female donor in good health, enrolled as a control in a pregnancy study.

The chain joins TRBV10-3 to TRBJ2-2; 9 bases are a match to TRBD1. The CDR3 is 14 residues long. Germline values: CDR1 ENHRY, CDR2 SYGVKD. V shed 8 bases and J 5 bases; nucleotides not matched to a gene: 6. The CDR3 region has the DNA TGTGCCATCTCCGGGACAGGGATTACCGGGGAGCTGTTTTTT. It encodes CAISGTGITGELFF.

The CDR3, as DNA: TGTGCCAGCAGCCCCTGGACAGGGGGCGAGGGATCACCCCTCCACTTT. Protein product: CASSPWTGGEGSPLHF. This chain uses TRBV7-9 with TRBJ1-6; TRBD1 aligns across 11 bases. Germline-derived CDR1 and CDR2 are SEHNR and FQNEAQ (reference sequence). With 5 bases clipped from V and 10 bases from J, the junction kept 10 bases outside the gene matches. CDR3 length equals 16 residues. Together with reference TRBV7-9 and TRBJ1-6, the CDR3 gives the full variable domain: DTGVSQNPRHKITKRGQNVTFRCDPISEHNRLYWYRQTLGQGPEFLTYFQNEAQLEKSRLLSDRFSAERPKGSFSTLEIQRTEQGDSAMYLCASSPWTGGEGSPLHFGNGTRLTVT.

The V and J genes are TRBV4-2 and TRBJ2-2; 7 nucleotides agree with TRBD1. V shed 5 bases, J shed 5 bases, and the junction held 8 bases outside the gene matches. The CDR3 runs to 15 residues. Germline V lookup: CDR1 LGHNA, CDR2 YNFKEQ. The CDR3 loop reads CASSSGTERTGELFF. In DNA, the CDR3 is TGTGCCAGCAGCTCAGGGACAGAACGGACCGGGGAGCTGTTTTTT.

The V call is TRBV7-8, the J call TRBJ2-1; TRBD1 agrees at 9 bases. The CDR3 runs to 15 residues. CDR1 is SGHVS and CDR2 is FQNEAQ in the germline V gene. V lost 4 bases to trimming and J lost 5 bases; unmatched junction nucleotides: 6. The CDR3 spells CASSSRTGVNNEQFF. DNA of the CDR3: TGTGCCAGCAGCTCAAGGACAGGGGTGAACAATGAGCAGTTCTTC.

J is TRBJ2-1 and V is TRBV7-3; TRBD2 agrees at 8 bases. Losses at the gene ends were 1 base for V and 2 bases for J; bases not matched to a gene: 1. The CDR3 runs 15 residues. CDR1 and CDR2 from the germline V gene are SGHTA and FQGTGA. The chain's CDR3 is CASSLRLAPYNEQFF. CDR3 coding DNA: TGTGCCAGCAGCTTAAGACTAGCGCCCTACAATGAGCAGTTCTTC.

V gene TRBV5-1 combines with J gene TRBJ1-1; D is undetermined. CDR3 length equals 15 residues. Germline lookup yields CDR1 SGHRS and CDR2 YFSETQ. Trimming removed 0 bases from V and 3 bases from J, with 12 bases in between. Written as DNA, the CDR3 is TGCGCCAGCAGCTTGGGCGCCGGGAGCGACACTGAAGCTTTCTTT. This codes for CASSLGAGSDTEAFF.

The chain combines TRBV19 with TRBJ1-5; D uncertain. The CDR3 sequence is 15 residues long. The V gene lost 6 bases and the J gene lost 0 bases, with 12 bases spanning the gap. Per the germline V gene, CDR1 is LNHDA and CDR2 is SQIVND (reference sequence). The CDR3 spells CASSETRYSNQPQHF. DNA for the CDR3: TGTGCCAGTAGCGAAACAAGATATAGCAATCAGCCCCAGCATTTT.

This rearrangement joins TRBV28 to TRBJ1-4; D ambiguous. The CDR3 contains 12 residues. The V gene lost 10 bases and the J gene lost 8 bases, with 14 bases spanning the gap. Per germline, CDR1 MDHEN and CDR2 SYDVKM. CDR3: CATKWRKEKLFF. The CDR3 DNA reads TGTGCCACCAAATGGAGAAAGGAAAAACTGTTTTTT.

This chain joins TRBV7-2 and TRBJ2-5, with TRBD2 matching over 7 bases. V dropped 2 bases and J dropped 2; count of bases not matched to a gene: 5. The germline V gene has CDR1 SGHTA and CDR2 FQGNSA. This CDR3 is 15 amino acids long. DNA for the CDR3: TGTGCCAGCAGCTTACGAGCGGGGACGCAAGAGACCCAGTACTTC. It codes for CASSLRAGTQETQYF.

The chain is built from TRBV6-5 and TRBJ2-5; perhaps TRBD1 as D (6 bases). V lost 2 bases and J lost 3, with 16 bases in between. There are 16 residues in the CDR3. Germline V gene data show CDR1 as MNHEY and CDR2 as SVGAGI. This CDR3 is CASSYTTQGHKETQYF. CDR3 DNA: TGTGCCAGCAGTTACACCACACAGGGACACAAAGAGACCCAGTACTTC.

This chain links TRBV19 with TRBJ1-3; D remains ambiguous. With 7 bases removed from V and 0 bases from J, the gap between germline ends came to 10 bases. CDR3 length equals 14 residues. CDR1 LNHDA and CDR2 SQIVND come from the germline V gene (reference sequence). The CDR3 here is CASTPVISGNTIYF. CDR3 in DNA: TGTGCCAGTACCCCGGTCATCTCTGGAAACACCATATATTTT.

This clone was counted a single time. The chain couples TRBV6-6 to TRBJ1-6; 10 bases are shared with TRBD1. Germline CDR1 reads MNHNY; CDR2 reads SVGAGI (reference sequence). CDR3 length equals 15 residues. J lost 7 bases, V lost 5 bases, and 5 bases had no gene match. In DNA, the CDR3 is TGTGCCAGCAGTGTGGGACAGGGGAAAAATTCACCCCTCCACTTT. Amino acid sequence: CASSVGQGKNSPLHF.

The chain is built from TRBV7-9 and TRBJ2-3; 11 bases are shared with TRBD2. V shed 5 bases, J shed 3 bases, and the junction held 7 bases outside the gene matches. The germline CDR1 and CDR2 sequences are SEHNR and FQNEAQ (reference sequence). This CDR3 comprises 16 residues. CDR3 amino acids: CASSPRLAGLTDTQYF. As DNA, the CDR3 is TGTGCCAGCAGCCCCAGACTAGCGGGGCTAACAGATACGCAGTATTTT.

This clone came up once. The chain combines TRBV6-4 with TRBJ1-6; D unresolved. The CDR3 sequence is 15 residues long. Germline V CDR1 and CDR2: MRHNA, SNTAGT. Trimming removed 4 bases from V and 6 bases from J, with 13 bases in between. DNA of the CDR3: TGTGCCAGCAGTGTCCGGGGTCTAGGTAATTCACCCCTCCACTTT. Residues: CASSVRGLGNSPLHF.

The chain couples TRBV5-6 to TRBJ2-3; TRBD2 is a possible D gene (5 bases). This CDR3 has 16 residues. V was clipped by 4 bases and J by 6 bases, with 21 bases between them. Germline CDR1 is SGHDT and CDR2 is YYEEEE. The CDR3 sequence is CASSLWVLGRGDTQYF. The CDR3 coding sequence is TGTGCCAGCAGCCTCTGGGTCTTGGGGAGAGGGGATACGCAGTATTTT. Together with reference TRBV5-6 and TRBJ2-3, the CDR3 gives the full variable domain: DAGVTQSPTHLIKTRGQQVTLRCSPKSGHDTVSWYQQALGQGPQFIFQYYEEEERQRGNFPDRFSGHQFPNYSSELNVNALLLGDSALYLCASSLWVLGRGDTQYFGPGTRLTVL.

This clone was observed once. V is TRBV4-1 and J is TRBJ1-4, with 11 bases matching TRBD1. The trim removed 3 bases at V and 11 bases at J, leaving 8 bases unmatched. This CDR3 is 15 amino acids long. CDR1 and CDR2 (germline): MGHRA, YSYEKL. DNA of the CDR3: TGCGCCAGCAGCCAGGCCGGGACAGGGGGTGGGAAACTGTTTTTT. It is translated as CASSQAGTGGGKLFF.

The chain has TRBV18 and TRBJ2-3, with a tentative D call TRBD2 (7 bases). Per the germline V gene, CDR1 is KGHSH and CDR2 is LQKENI. The CDR3 runs 15 residues. Deletions cut 2 bases from V and 9 bases from J, with 18 bases between. The CDR3 sequence is CASSPGRGGQATQYF. DNA for the CDR3: TGTGCCAGCTCACCAGGAAGGGGGGGCCAGGCAACGCAGTATTTT. Complete variable domain (other parts from reference TRBV18 and TRBJ2-3): NAGVMQNPRHLVRRRGQEARLRCSPMKGHSHVYWYRQLPEEGLKFMVYLQKENIIDESGMPKERFSAEFPKEGPSILRIQQVVRGDSAAYFCASSPGRGGQATQYFGPGTRLTVL.

V and J are TRBV4-3 and TRBJ1-2; D call uncertain. The CDR3 runs 14 residues. Trimming left V 0 bases short and J 8 bases short, with 13 bases between. Germline-derived CDR1 and CDR2 are LGHNA and YSLEER. The CDR3 bases are TGCGCCAGCAGCCAAGATGGTTTATTAACAGGCTACACCTTC. Protein product: CASSQDGLLTGYTF.

V is TRBV7-2 and J is TRBJ1-6, with 7 bases lining up with TRBD1. V was clipped by 3 bases and J by 3 bases; unmatched bases: 11. Germline V gene sequence: CDR1 SGHTA, CDR2 FQGNSA. The CDR3 runs 18 residues. For the CDR3, the DNA is TGTGCCAGCAGCTTTATGCGACAGGGCTCTTACTATAATTCACCCCTCCACTTT. It translates to CASSFMRQGSYYNSPLHF.

The rearrangement joins TRBV7-2 to TRBJ2-5; 11 nucleotides match TRBD2. CDR3 length equals 14 residues. Germline CDR1 and CDR2: SGHTA and FQGNSA. V lost 5 bases and J lost 4; bases outside the gene matches: 3. The CDR3 DNA sequence: TGTGCCAGCAGCCCCACTAGCGGGGGAGAGACCCAGTACTTC. Protein product: CASSPTSGGETQYF.

In the case of this clone: Other DNA sequences within the sample encode an identical CDR3. The J gene is TRBJ2-2, the V gene TRBV7-2, with a possible D match to TRBD2 (5 bases). Germline assignment: CDR1 SGHTA and CDR2 FQGNSA. This CDR3 is built from 14 residues. V gave up 0 bases and J gave up 5 bases, with 7 bases separating them. This CDR3 is CASSLARGTGELFF. CDR3 DNA sequence: TGTGCCAGCAGCTTAGCTCGGGGAACCGGGGAGCTGTTTTTT.

This sequence joins TRBV7-3 and TRBJ2-1, with 14 bases lining up with TRBD2. In germline, CDR1 is SGHTA, CDR2 FQGTGA. The trim removed 5 bases at V and 0 bases at J, leaving 9 bases unmatched. CDR3 length: 19 residues. CDR3 loop: CASSLPTSGGVSSYNEQFF. Written as DNA, the CDR3 is TGTGCCAGCAGCCTACCGACTAGCGGGGGGGTAAGCTCCTACAATGAGCAGTTCTTC.

This clone was seen a few times. The chain couples TRBV9 to TRBJ2-5, with D tentatively TRBD1 (7 bases). V was trimmed by 2 bases and J by 5 bases, leaving 13 bases between them. The length of the CDR3 is 14 residues. The germline CDR1 and CDR2 sequences are SGDLS and YYNGEE. DNA for the CDR3: TGTGCCAGCAGCGTCAGGGGGGATGGCGAGACCCAGTACTTC. Amino acid sequence: CASSVRGDGETQYF.

In this sample, this clone turned up once. This sequence joins TRBV10-3 and TRBJ2-1, with TRBD2 identical over 9 bases. In germline, CDR1 is ENHRY, CDR2 SYGVKD. V lost 4 bases and J lost 3; bases outside the gene matches: 4. The CDR3 has 15 amino acids. The CDR3 is CAISGGGGDYNEQFF. CDR3 DNA: TGTGCCATCAGTGGGGGCGGGGGGGACTACAATGAGCAGTTCTTC.

This clone was recorded only once. The J gene is TRBJ1-1, the V gene TRBV7-9; 10 bases are shared with TRBD1. With V trimmed by 6 bases and J by 1 base, 8 bases remained unmatched. CDR3 length equals 16 residues. CDR1 is SEHNR, CDR2 FQNEAQ, per germline (reference sequence). The DNA for the CDR3 is TGTGCCAGCAGTTTGGGACAGGGGCTAGGGAACACTGAAGCTTTCTTT. This codes for CASSLGQGLGNTEAFF.

This clone has a handful of counts. The genes are TRBV9 and TRBJ1-5; 9 bases match TRBD1. Germline V gene sequence: CDR1 SGDLS, CDR2 YYNGEE. Trimming at V came to 3 bases and at J to 1 base, leaving 2 bases not matched to a gene. This CDR3 is built from 15 residues. CDR3 in amino acids: CASSAQGASNQPQHF. The CDR3 DNA follows: TGTGCCAGCAGCGCACAGGGGGCAAGCAATCAGCCCCAGCATTTT.